Below, one T cell receptor (beta chain) is given with its context. Its antigen is not known. This sample stems from a study of cytomegalovirus exposure and HLA in healthy donors. Overall study findings and caveats: In an earlier analysis, most TCR beta V segments were productive about 87% or about 30% of the time.

PCR used 60 Vbeta primers and 13 Jbeta primers. The protocol was immunoSEQ multiplex PCR, while the TCRdb copy is restricted to in-frame clones and leaves out a portion. The sample yields about 140,000 clones, more than 60% seen once. The sequencing sample was made of PBMCs. The TCR was taken from a woman between 45 and 60 years old in good health and CMV-seropositive.

CDR3 DNA: TGTGCCAGCAGCGGACAGGGGCCGGGGACTGAAGCTTTCTTT. Translated, it gives CASSGQGPGTEAFF. The J gene is TRBJ1-1, the V gene TRBV7-3; 9 nucleotides agree with TRBD1. The CDR3 covers 14 residues. V gave up 5 bases and J gave up 5 bases; unmatched junction bases: 6. Germline V gene data show CDR1 as SGHTA and CDR2 as FQGTGA.